This TCR beta chain was recovered during a study of monozygotic twins with inflammatory bowel disease. Whole-study results and caveats: A distinction between different T cell subtypes was not possible. IBD patients carried less diverse TCRbeta repertoires (inverse Simpson) than healthy co-twins.

Germline-derived CDR1 and CDR2 are MGHRA and YSYEKL. This CDR3 is built from 15 residues. As regards this clonotype: Its target is unknown.

Every TCR library consumed approximately 4,000 ng of total RNA. TCRdb reprocessed the 5' RACE reads and reports one entry per CDR3 protein, with no DNA. Its table records 150,000 to 200,000 distinct CDR3 sequences. The total RNA came straight from whole blood, and T cells were not sorted beforehand. The V call is TRBV4-1, the J call TRBJ2-3. The TCR sequence derives from a human donor with ulcerative colitis or Crohn's disease, or a healthy co-twin of an affected twin (not recorded which). Source material: blood. Here the CDR3 reads CASSHPIGVTDTQYF.